The 27 T cell receptor beta chains below all came from one sample that was sequenced in a study of blood T cells in healthy people across ages. With a J-beta primer mix and a sample-barcoded 5' primer, a second PCR ran 7 to 11 cycles. MiXCR, run by TCRdb on the 5' RACE reads, gives a single entry per CDR3 protein. The sample has around 700,000 distinct CDR3 sequences, 20% to 25% seen once; the top ten hold around 9.2%. The data also belong to a second study, concerning T cells of mothers and their children.

The sequenced sample consisted of blood. The receptors stem from a boy aged 5 to 17 in good health.

This clonotype was counted between two and nine times. The chain employs TRBV20-1 and TRBJ2-1, with unresolved D. The CDR3 has 12 amino acids. CDR1 DFQATT and CDR2 SNEGSKA come from the germline V gene (reference sequence). V was cut by 3 bases and J by 7 bases, with 10 bases left in between. This CDR3 reads CSARNYPNEQFF. As DNA, the CDR3 is TGCAGTGCTAGGAACTACCCAAATGAGCAGTTCTTC.

The rearrangement links TRBV28 to TRBJ2-7; 9 positions agree with TRBD1. The CDR3 extends over 15 amino acids. CDR1 is MDHEN and CDR2 is SYDVKM in the germline V gene. Unmatched junction bases numbered 11, after V lost 6 bases and J lost 5 bases. The CDR3 DNA reads as TGTGCCAGCAGCTCAGCCGGGACAGGGCCCCACGAGCAGTACTTC. This codes for CASSSAGTGPHEQYF.

The chain couples TRBV9 to TRBJ1-2; 8 positions match TRBD1. The V gene end was trimmed by 0 bases and the J gene end by 3 bases; junction bases not matched to a gene: 4. The length of the CDR3 is 15 residues. Per germline, CDR1 SGDLS and CDR2 YYNGEE. DNA for the CDR3: TGTGCCAGCAGCGTAGAGGGACAGGCAGACTATGGCTACACCTTC. The encoded protein is CASSVEGQADYGYTF.

The chain carries TRBV25-1 and TRBJ2-1, with 10 bases matching TRBD2. CDR3 size: 18 residues. Looked up from germline, CDR1 is MGHDK and CDR2 is SYGVNS. The V gene end was trimmed by 1 base and the J gene end by 2 bases; junction bases not matched to a gene: 8. The CDR3 sequence: CASSESDPLAGAYNEQFF. The CDR3 DNA is TGTGCCAGCAGTGAATCAGATCCGCTAGCGGGAGCCTACAATGAGCAGTTCTTC.

This clonotype was found a few times. Compared with germline, one end of the junction differs, possibly owing to a read error. The chain carries TRBV27 and TRBJ2-1; the D is unclear. Matching the DNA end better, TRBJ2-7 makes the J call doubtful. The V gene's germline CDR1 is MNHEY and CDR2 SMNVEV (reference sequence). The CDR3 totals 13 residues. CDR3 loop: CAGSLSQNYWQYF. The DNA of the CDR3 is TGTGCCGGCAGTTTATCGCAAAACTACTGGCAGTACTTC.

V gene TRBV7-2 combines with J gene TRBJ1-2; TRBD1 is a possible D gene (6 bases). Deletions cut 5 bases from V and 4 bases from J, with 14 bases between. CDR3 length: 14 residues. CDR1 is SGHTA and CDR2 is FQGNSA in the germline V gene. The CDR3 here is CASSVEEGGYGYTF. In nucleotides, the CDR3 is TGTGCCAGCAGCGTAGAAGAAGGGGGCTATGGCTACACCTTC.

The V gene is TRBV13, the J gene TRBJ1-2, with D perhaps matching TRBD1 (6 bases). This CDR3 has 14 residues. CDR1 and CDR2 from the germline V gene are PRHDT and FYEKMQ (reference sequence). Deletions cut 2 bases from V and 2 bases from J, with 9 bases between. The CDR3 DNA reads as TGTGCCAGCAGCTTATGGGGGCCCAACTATGGCTACACCTTC. Translating it yields CASSLWGPNYGYTF.

CDR3 protein: CASSEAKEYQETQYF. The CDR3 DNA sequence: TGTGCCAGCAGTGAAGCGAAGGAATACCAAGAGACCCAGTACTTC. The chain couples TRBV6-1 to TRBJ2-5; no firm D call. Germline loops: CDR1 MNHNS, CDR2 SASEGT. With 0 bases removed from V and 0 bases from J, the gap between germline ends came to 8 bases. The CDR3 extends over 15 amino acids.

This sequence joins TRBV24-1 and TRBJ2-5, with 7 bases aligning to TRBD1. V trimming: 5 bases; J trimming: 3 bases; junction bases outside the gene matches: 8. Germline V lookup: CDR1 KGHDR, CDR2 SFDVKD. This CDR3 comprises 15 residues. The DNA for the CDR3 is TGTGCCACCAGTGGGGTGGACAGGAAGGAAGAGACCCAGTACTTC. Translation: CATSGVDRKEETQYF.

This clonotype was seen more than once but under ten times. This chain links TRBV7-6 with TRBJ2-1; no reliable D call. The CDR3 extends over 15 amino acids. Germline-derived CDR1 and CDR2 are SGHVS and FNYEAQ. Trimming took 2 bases from V and 4 from J, leaving 12 bases between them. CDR3 sequence: CASSLRLAAYNEQFF. DNA of the CDR3: TGTGCCAGCAGCTTACGGTTGGCGGCATACAATGAGCAGTTCTTC.

The chain couples TRBV12-3 or TRBV12-4 to TRBJ2-5; D may be TRBD1 (5 bases). Trimming shortened V by 6 bases and J by 5 bases, and 13 bases separated the two germline ends. CDR3 size: 13 residues. CDR3 sequence: CASRPDSVETQYF. CDR3 bases: TGTGCCAGCAGACCAGACAGTGTGGAGACCCAGTACTTC.

This clonotype was detected a few times. This sequence joins TRBV4-1 and TRBJ1-2; D is ambiguous. The germline gives CDR1 MGHRA, CDR2 YSYEKL. The CDR3 has 14 amino acids. The V gene lost 5 bases and the J gene lost 8 bases, with 18 bases spanning the gap. The DNA for the CDR3 is TGCGCCAGCAGCTTCATCGGCGCGGGGAACGGCTACACCTTC. Protein sequence: CASSFIGAGNGYTF.

The V and J genes are TRBV20-1 and TRBJ2-5, with unresolved D. Deletions cut 0 bases from V and 5 bases from J, with 19 bases between. The CDR3 loop spans 16 amino acids. The V gene's germline CDR1 is DFQATT and CDR2 SNEGSKA (reference sequence). CDR3 region: CSARDRSAPTIETQYF. For the CDR3, the DNA is TGCAGTGCTAGAGATCGAAGCGCACCGACCATCGAGACCCAGTACTTC.

The chain uses TRBV13 and TRBJ2-2, with D unresolved. Germline CDR1 reads PRHDT; CDR2 reads FYEKMQ (reference sequence). V lost 1 base, J lost 1 base, and 7 bases lay in between. The CDR3 sequence is 15 residues long. The CDR3 region is CASSLVTENTGELFF. CDR3 bases: TGTGCCAGCAGCTTAGTAACGGAGAACACCGGGGAGCTGTTTTTT. Looking up the rest from reference TRBV13 and TRBJ2-2 gives the full variable domain: AAGVIQSPRHLIKEKRETATLKCYPIPRHDTVYWYQQGPGQDPQFLISFYEKMQSDKGSIPDRFSAQQFSDYHSELNMSSLELGDSALYFCASSLVTENTGELFFGEGSRLTVL.

V usage is TRBV15 and J usage is TRBJ1-1, with D hard to call. With 4 bases removed from V and 0 bases from J, the gap between germline ends came to 9 bases. CDR3 length: 14 amino acids. Germline loops: CDR1 LNHNV, CDR2 YYDKDF (reference sequence). DNA of the CDR3: TGTGCCACCAGCAATAACCTCATGAACACTGAAGCTTTCTTT. Its protein product is CATSNNLMNTEAFF.

V usage is TRBV20-1 and J usage is TRBJ2-4, with TRBD2 matching over 10 bases. The CDR3 contains 16 residues. Trimming at V came to 6 bases and at J to 0 bases, leaving 8 bases not matched to a gene. CDR1 DFQATT and CDR2 SNEGSKA come from the germline V gene (reference sequence). This chain's CDR3 is CSATGLARLAKNIQYF. The CDR3 nucleotides are TGCAGTGCCACGGGACTAGCGAGACTAGCCAAAAACATTCAGTACTTC.

This clonotype was observed a handful of times. The J gene is TRBJ2-4, the V gene TRBV10-1; no clear D gene. The CDR3 sequence is 12 residues long. Trimming left V 2 bases short and J 8 bases short, with 7 bases between. Germline loops: CDR1 WNHNN, CDR2 SYGVQD (reference sequence). The DNA for the CDR3 is TGCGCCAGCAGTGAGAATCCGTACATTCAGTACTTC. It is translated as CASSENPYIQYF.

CDR3 in DNA: TGCGCCAGCTGGGGACTAGCGGGAGTACAAGAGACCCAGTACTTC. This encodes CASWGLAGVQETQYF. The V and J genes are TRBV5-1 and TRBJ2-5; 14 nucleotides agree with TRBD2. The V segment lost 7 bases and the J segment 2 bases; nucleotides outside the gene matches: 4. The length of the CDR3 is 15 residues. The germline CDR1 and CDR2 sequences are SGHRS and YFSETQ.

This clonotype appeared a few times. The chain is built from TRBV12-3 or TRBV12-4 and TRBJ2-7, with 8 bases fitting TRBD2. J lost 1 base, V lost 6 bases, and 8 bases had no gene match. CDR3 length: 15 amino acids. This chain's CDR3 is CASRIAGGPSYEQYF. The CDR3 coding sequence is TGTGCCAGCAGGATTGCGGGGGGCCCTTCCTACGAGCAGTACTTC.

This clonotype has just a few counts. V is TRBV29-1 and J is TRBJ2-3, with D unresolved. Germline assignment: CDR1 SQVTM and CDR2 ANQGSEA. This CDR3 spans 13 amino acids. V lost 6 bases to trimming and J lost 2 bases, with 12 bases between them. The CDR3 loop reads CSVGSESTDTQYF. Here the CDR3 DNA reads TGCAGCGTGGGTTCGGAGTCCACAGATACGCAGTATTTT.

The V gene is TRBV28, the J gene TRBJ2-7; maybe TRBD1 (6 bases). Germline loops: CDR1 MDHEN, CDR2 SYDVKM. Trimming shortened V by 6 bases and J by 2 bases, and 17 bases separated the two germline ends. The CDR3 spans 15 residues. This CDR3 reads CASRPEGERTYEQYF. In DNA, the CDR3 is TGTGCCAGCAGACCTGAGGGGGAGAGGACCTACGAGCAGTACTTC.

The CDR3 bases are TGTGCCAGCAGCCTAGGGGGGGCCAACTATGGCTACACCTTC. Protein product: CASSLGGANYGYTF. V is TRBV7-9 and J is TRBJ1-2, with TRBD1 as a possible D gene (6 bases). The germline V gene encodes CDR1 SEHNR and CDR2 FQNEAQ (reference sequence). CDR3 length equals 14 residues. V dropped 5 bases and J dropped 2 bases, with 12 bases sitting between them.

This rearrangement joins TRBV4-3 to TRBJ1-2; 8 positions agree with TRBD1. The CDR3 extends over 15 amino acids. Per the germline V gene, CDR1 is LGHNA and CDR2 is YSLEER. After removal of 1 base from V and 4 bases from J, the junction contained 5 bases not matched to a gene. CDR3 in amino acids: CASSQVQGAGYGYTF. CDR3 sequence (DNA): TGCGCCAGCAGCCAAGTCCAGGGGGCGGGCTATGGCTACACCTTC.

This rearrangement joins TRBV6-1 to TRBJ1-1, with D unclear. With 1 base removed from V and 1 base from J, the gap between germline ends came to 13 bases. This CDR3 has 16 residues. Germline V gene data show CDR1 as MNHNS and CDR2 as SASEGT. The CDR3 DNA sequence: TGTGCCAGCAGTGAAGGAAAAAGGGTCAAGAACACTGAAGCTTTCTTT. Protein sequence: CASSEGKRVKNTEAFF.

A single count supports this clonotype. The genes are TRBV7-9 and TRBJ2-7; 13 bases fit TRBD2. The CDR3 is made up of 15 amino acids. V lost 1 base and J lost 6; bases outside the gene matches: 3. Germline-derived CDR1 and CDR2 are SEHNR and FQNEAQ (reference sequence). CDR3 loop: CASSLDTSGRAEQYF. Here the CDR3 DNA reads TGTGCCAGCAGCTTAGATACTAGCGGGAGGGCCGAGCAGTACTTC. Complete variable domain (other parts from reference TRBV7-9 and TRBJ2-7): DTGVSQNPRHKITKRGQNVTFRCDPISEHNRLYWYRQTLGQGPEFLTYFQNEAQLEKSRLLSDRFSAERPKGSFSTLEIQRTEQGDSAMYLCASSLDTSGRAEQYFGPGTRLTVT.

The CDR3 protein is CSARWDIGSNQPQHF. The CDR3 nucleotides read TGCAGTGCCCGGTGGGACATCGGGAGCAATCAGCCCCAGCATTTT. The J gene is TRBJ1-5, the V gene TRBV20-1; weak D call: TRBD1 (6 bases). V lost 6 bases, J lost 1 base, and 16 bases lay in between. CDR3 size: 15 residues. CDR1 is DFQATT, CDR2 SNEGSKA, per germline (reference sequence).

This chain uses TRBV3-1 with TRBJ2-1, with D perhaps TRBD2 (5 bases). CDR1 LGHDT and CDR2 YNNKEL come from the germline V gene (reference sequence). Trimming took off 0 bases at V and 12 bases at J, with 15 bases between the two ends. This CDR3 spans 14 amino acids. CDR3 DNA sequence: TGTGCCAGCAGCCAAGATCCCCGGGGTTCCAGGCAGTTCTTC. It specifies CASSQDPRGSRQFF.